This TCR beta chain was documented in a study of T cell repertoires in ileal Crohn's disease. On the study more broadly: Median disease duration was nearly eight years; approximately 32% smoked at surgery.

Time point denoted: inflamed ileum from the surgical specimen. Eligibility required adulthood, ileal or ileocolonic Crohn's disease and indicated ileocolonic resection. V was shortened by 3 bases and J by 0 bases, with 12 bases between the two germline ends. CDR3 length: 15 amino acids. CDR1 is SGHAT and CDR2 is FQDESV in the germline V gene (reference sequence). Study results and caveats: Every patient over 26.8% clonality showed endoscopic recurrence.

This clone was counted a single time. Its target is not known. Only in-frame clones appear in the TCRdb table, and some are missing; sequencing was by immunoSEQ multiplex PCR. The sample has some 17,000 clones, 76% seen once. The sequence came from an adult with Crohn's disease. The sample comprised ileal tissue. The rearrangement joins TRBV11-1 to TRBJ2-7; D is ambiguous. The CDR3 sequence is CASSFSPQSSYEQYF. The CDR3 DNA reads as TGTGCCAGCAGCTTTAGTCCCCAGAGCTCCTACGAGCAGTACTTC.